This TCR beta chain appears in the sequencing data of a study of response to subunit inactivated influenza vaccine. TCRdb passed the RT-PCR reads through MiXCR, listing each CDR3 protein once. The sample includes approximately 530,000 distinct CDR3 sequences, approximately 7.7% of them seen just once. Germline trimming cut 6 bases from V and 6 bases from J; bases unmatched to any gene: 10. This CDR3 spans 15 amino acids. The germline gives CDR1 SGDLS, CDR2 YYNGEE. The rearrangement joins TRBV9 to TRBJ2-1, with TRBD2 matching over 9 bases. The sequence derives from a man aged 50 to 69 who received an inactivated influenza vaccine. The starting material was PBMCs from blood, obtained around 2 years after vaccination. The CDR3 is CASTLSGSIPNEQFF. CDR3 nucleotides: TGTGCCAGCACCCTTAGCGGGAGTATCCCCAATGAGCAGTTCTTC. Full variable domain (missing parts from reference TRBV9 and TRBJ2-1): DSGVTQTPKHLITATGQRVTLRCSPRSGDLSVYWYQQSLDQGLQFLIQYYNGEERAKGNILERFSAQQFPDLHSELNLSSLELGDSALYFCASTLSGSIPNEQFFGPGTRLTVL.